These 17 T cell receptor beta chains originate from one sample sequenced in a study of blood T cells in healthy people across ages. A second PCR of roughly 7 to 11 cycles used a sample-barcoded 5' primer and a J-beta primer mix. TCRdb processed the 5' RACE reads anew with MiXCR; each CDR3 protein has one entry. The profile shows about 780,000 distinct CDR3 sequences, 46% of them singletons. The sample consisted of blood. The receptors were gathered from a man older than 75 in good health.

The chain carries TRBV20-1 and TRBJ2-3; 9 bases line up with TRBD2. Trimming cost V 6 bases and J 4 bases; bases outside gene matches: 11. There are 15 residues in the CDR3. Germline-derived CDR1 and CDR2 are DFQATT and SNEGSKA (reference sequence). CDR3 amino acids: CSAVEAGGRADTQYF. Written as DNA, the CDR3 is TGCAGTGCGGTTGAGGCGGGGGGGCGAGCAGATACGCAGTATTTT.

In its sample, this clonotype was seen a few times. This chain links TRBV24-1 with TRBJ1-5; tentatively, D is TRBD1 (6 bases). CDR3 length: 14 amino acids. Germline CDR1 KGHDR, CDR2 SFDVKD. The V end was cut by 6 bases, the J end by 6 bases, with 14 bases between. CDR3 region: CATSTGGGFQPQHF. CDR3 in DNA: TGTGCCACCAGTACCGGGGGCGGTTTTCAGCCCCAGCATTTT.

The chain employs TRBV4-2 and TRBJ2-2; 7 bases are shared with TRBD2. Germline assignment: CDR1 LGHNA and CDR2 YNFKEQ. Trimming cost V 0 bases and J 3 bases; bases outside gene matches: 7. This CDR3 has 17 residues. As DNA, the CDR3 is TGTGCCAGCAGCCAAGATCTTTCTAGCGGATACACCGGGGAGCTGTTTTTT. It is translated as CASSQDLSSGYTGELFF.

The gene calls are TRBV12-3 or TRBV12-4 and TRBJ2-5, with no clear D. This CDR3 is 14 amino acids long. V was shortened by 6 bases and J by 5 bases, with 16 bases between the two germline ends. The DNA for the CDR3 is TGTGCCAGCAGATTTCTTGGGTTTGGGGAGACCCAGTACTTC. Its protein product is CASRFLGFGETQYF.

This clonotype has just a few counts. The chain links TRBV6-1 to TRBJ2-1; D call uncertain. The CDR3 extends over 11 amino acids. Germline CDR1 reads MNHNS; CDR2 reads SASEGT. V lost 6 bases and J 6 bases, leaving 6 bases between the germline ends. The CDR3 DNA follows: TGTGCCAGCAGCAGAATCAATGAGCAGTTCTTC. Translating gives CASSRINEQFF.

This clonotype was found many times. The chain is built from TRBV7-2 and TRBJ2-1, with TRBD2 identical over 8 bases. The V segment lost 5 bases and the J segment 11 bases; nucleotides outside the gene matches: 5. The germline gives CDR1 SGHTA, CDR2 FQGNSA. The CDR3 is 12 residues long. The CDR3 DNA reads TGTGCCAGCAGCCCTCAGCGGGAGAAGCAGTTCTTC. Translated: CASSPQREKQFF.

Notes on this clonotype: Since a much larger clone is just one base distant, this may be a read error. This chain uses TRBV9 with TRBJ2-1; the match to TRBD1 covers 8 bases. The DNA matches TRBJ2-7 better at its end, which makes the J call doubtful. This CDR3 is built from 15 residues. Per the germline V gene, CDR1 is SGDLS and CDR2 is YYNGEE. This chain's CDR3 is CASRGTGGSYNEQYF. The CDR3 nucleotides read TGTGCCAGCAGAGGGACAGGCGGTTCCTACAATGAGCAGTACTTC.

The chain has TRBV5-6 and TRBJ1-2; D perhaps matches TRBD1 (5 bases). This CDR3 spans 13 amino acids. Germline V gene lookup returns CDR1 SGHDT and CDR2 YYEEEE. V was clipped by 4 bases and J by 7 bases, with 14 bases between them. The CDR3 loop is CASSAGGRSGYTF. DNA of the CDR3: TGTGCCAGCAGCGCCGGGGGTAGAAGTGGCTACACCTTC.

This clonotype was seen a few times. The chain uses TRBV29-1 and TRBJ2-7; D might be TRBD1 (7 bases). V lost 4 bases and J lost 6, with 25 bases in between. This CDR3 spans 16 amino acids. CDR1 and CDR2 (germline): SQVTM, ANQGSEA. Written as DNA, the CDR3 is TGCAGCGTTGGAGGGGGAGGACAGGCATCCACCGCCGAGCAGTACTTC. Its translation is CSVGGGGQASTAEQYF.

V gene TRBV12-3 or TRBV12-4 combines with J gene TRBJ2-3, with 8 positions matching TRBD1. J was trimmed by 5 bases and V by 4 bases; bases with no gene match: 11. The CDR3 is made up of 16 amino acids. The CDR3 loop reads CASSSPLDRGQDTQYF. CDR3 sequence (DNA): TGTGCCAGCAGTTCACCCCTCGACAGGGGTCAAGATACGCAGTATTTT.

V gene TRBV20-1 combines with J gene TRBJ1-1; 9 nucleotides match TRBD1. V lost 3 bases, J lost 8 bases, and 7 bases stayed unmatched. Germline assignment: CDR1 DFQATT and CDR2 SNEGSKA (reference sequence). This CDR3 comprises 13 residues. In nucleotides, the CDR3 is TGCAGTGCTAGGGCCGGGACAGGGATCGAAGCTTTCTTT. Translation: CSARAGTGIEAFF.

This clonotype was seen more than once but under ten times. The CDR3 nucleotides are TGCAGCGTTGAAGGGGCCCGGGACACCTCCTACGAGCAGTACTTC. It specifies CSVEGARDTSYEQYF. The J gene is TRBJ2-7, the V gene TRBV29-1, with a possible D match to TRBD1 (6 bases). The CDR3 spans 15 residues. V gave up 1 base and J gave up 0 bases, with 13 bases separating them. Germline V lookup: CDR1 SQVTM, CDR2 ANQGSEA.

This clonotype was observed at least ten times. The chain joins TRBV24-1 to TRBJ2-7; TRBD2 is a possible D gene (6 bases). V dropped 4 bases and J dropped 5 bases, with 14 bases sitting between them. This CDR3 contains 14 residues. Germline-derived CDR1 and CDR2 are KGHDR and SFDVKD. CDR3 sequence (DNA): TGTGCCACCAGTGAGAGCGGAAGCGGGCACGAGCAGTACTTC. As protein: CATSESGSGHEQYF.

The table lists this clonotype with a few counts. The chain uses TRBV29-1 and TRBJ2-2; D is possibly TRBD2 (5 bases). This CDR3 has 14 residues. V was cut by 4 bases and J by 3 bases, with 12 bases left in between. Germline assignment: CDR1 SQVTM and CDR2 ANQGSEA. In nucleotides, the CDR3 is TGCAGCGTTGCTGGGAGTTTCGACACCGGGGAGCTGTTTTTT. Its translation: CSVAGSFDTGELFF.

This chain connects TRBV10-3 to TRBJ2-5, with D perhaps TRBD1 or TRBD2 (7 bases each). The CDR3 contains 13 residues. The germline V and J ends were trimmed by 8 bases and 5 bases, with 15 bases remaining between them. Per germline, CDR1 ENHRY and CDR2 SYGVKD. The CDR3 is CAIRPGGAETQYF. In DNA form, the CDR3 reads TGTGCCATCCGACCAGGGGGGGCGGAGACCCAGTACTTC.

The table lists this clonotype with a few counts. V usage is TRBV28 and J usage is TRBJ2-5; D perhaps matches TRBD2 (7 bases). The CDR3 totals 13 residues. The germline V and J ends were trimmed by 2 bases and 11 bases, with 15 bases remaining between them. Germline V gene lookup returns CDR1 MDHEN and CDR2 SYDVKM. The CDR3 is CASSLLGAGEQYF. The CDR3 DNA is TGTGCCAGCAGTTTACTGGGGGCGGGAGAGCAGTACTTC.

As for this clonotype: One end of the junction is discordant with germline, which a read error may explain. The chain recombines TRBV4-2 with TRBJ1-4; D might be TRBD1 (5 bases). Germline CDR1 LGHNA, CDR2 YNFKEQ. This CDR3 comprises 15 residues. CDR3: CASSQVSGTNENLFF. CDR3 sequence (DNA): TGTGCCAGCAGCCAAGTATCAGGGACTAATGAAAATCTGTTTTTT.